Sequencing of this TCR beta chain was carried out in a study of T cell repertoires in breast cancer. This clonotype turned up a few times. Paired alpha-beta TCRs of CD8+ T cells were analyzed by expanded emulsion RT-PCR. The CDR3 totals 16 residues. Trimming removed 8 bases from V and 9 bases from J; junction bases left unmatched: 18. A second nested PCR with blocking oligonucleotides suppressed unpaired genes. From the emulsion pairing reads, TCRdb called clonotypes with MiXCR, one entry per CDR3 protein. Of roughly 40,000 distinct CDR3 sequences listed, under 60% are singletons. The TCR sequence derives from a pool of human donors with breast cancer or a healthy control (not recorded which). The chain combines TRBV12-3 or TRBV12-4 with TRBJ2-1; 8 nucleotides agree with TRBD2. Sequenced: CD8+ T cells. CDR3 DNA: TGTGCCAGCGAAGGTAGCGGGATAAAGGGCGGGGGTGAGCAGTTCTTC. This sequence encodes CASEGSGIKGGGEQFF.